This TCR beta chain comes out of a study of tumour-infiltrating T cells in Burkitt lymphoma. Study summary: Survival, overall and progression-free, tracked with productive clonality.

The data were produced by immunoSEQ multiplex PCR, yet TCRdb's version contains in-frame clones alone and is incomplete. The sample yields some 13,000 clones, 75% seen once. The germline V and J ends were trimmed by 0 bases and 8 bases, with 11 bases remaining between them. CDR1 SGHDT and CDR2 YYEEEE come from the germline V gene. The CDR3 is 13 residues long. The chain uses TRBV5-6 and TRBJ1-1, with a weak D call TRBD1 (5 bases). Sequencing input: tumor tissue. This sequence was found in a human donor with diffuse large B-cell lymphoma. In DNA, the CDR3 is TGTGCCAGCAGCTTGGAAGGGGTATACGAAGCTTTCTTT. Encoded protein: CASSLEGVYEAFF. Drawing the rest from reference TRBV5-6 and TRBJ1-1, the complete variable domain is DAGVTQSPTHLIKTRGQQVTLRCSPKSGHDTVSWYQQALGQGPQFIFQYYEEEERQRGNFPDRFSGHQFPNYSSELNVNALLLGDSALYLCASSLEGVYEAFFGQGTRLTVV.